This entry lists 11 T cell receptor beta chains sequenced from one sample in a study of vaccination effects on CD4 cells after COVID-19. These receptors lack a known antigen. Prior to sequencing, the ViraFEST assay stimulated PBMC with viral peptide pools, which expanded the antigen-specific CD4+ T cells. Once cultured for more than nine days, the cells underwent separation to obtain CD4+ T cells. Participants were vaccinated with two doses of either the BNT162b2 or mRNA-1273 vaccine. Sequencing was performed with immunoSEQ multiplex PCR; in TCRdb, only in-frame clones are kept and a portion is missing. The sample records around 30,000 clones, around 67% being singletons. Sequenced here: CD4+ T cells from PBMCs cultured with HCoV-NL63 spike peptides, sampled after COVID-19 vaccination. The receptors derive from a human donor who received a COVID-19 vaccine.

This sequence joins TRBV6-6 and TRBJ2-1; 14 nucleotides agree with TRBD2. The CDR3 length is 16 residues. CDR1 is MNHNY and CDR2 is SVGAGI in the germline V gene (reference sequence). J lost 5 bases, V lost 5 bases, and 5 bases had no gene match. CDR3: CASSPGLAGENNEQFF. In nucleotides, the CDR3 is TGTGCCAGCAGTCCGGGACTAGCGGGAGAAAACAATGAGCAGTTCTTC.

This sequence joins TRBV19 and TRBJ2-4, with D perhaps TRBD1 (6 bases). Looked up from germline, CDR1 is LNHDA and CDR2 is SQIVND (reference sequence). This CDR3 is built from 15 residues. The V end lost 5 bases, the J end lost 0 bases, and 11 bases lay between the germline ends. The CDR3 DNA follows: TGTGCCAGTAGTGGACAGATTTTAGCCAAAAACATTCAGTACTTC. This sequence encodes CASSGQILAKNIQYF.

The chain recombines TRBV11-2 with TRBJ2-2, with D maybe TRBD1 (5 bases). This CDR3 region has 18 residues. Germline lookup yields CDR1 SGHAT and CDR2 FQNNGV. Trimming shortened V by 7 bases and J by 3 bases, and 24 bases separated the two germline ends. CDR3 sequence (DNA): TGTGCCAGCACCATACCGGTCCGGACACATAAGGACACCGGGGAGCTGTTTTTT. Its translation is CASTIPVRTHKDTGELFF. Using reference TRBV11-2 and TRBJ2-2 for the parts outside the CDR3, the full variable domain is EAGVAQSPRYKIIEKRQSVAFWCNPISGHATLYWYQQILGQGPKLLIQFQNNGVVDDSQLPKDRFSAERLKGVDSTLKIQPAKLEDSAVYLCASTIPVRTHKDTGELFFGEGSRLTVL.

V is TRBV6-5 and J is TRBJ2-7; maybe TRBD1 (6 bases). Trimming removed 7 bases from V and 3 bases from J, with 19 bases in between. The CDR3 has 15 amino acids. Per germline, CDR1 MNHEY and CDR2 SVGAGI. The CDR3 DNA reads as TGTGCCAGCATCCCGAGGGTAGGGGGAAACTACGAGCAGTACTTC. Protein sequence: CASIPRVGGNYEQYF.

The V and J genes are TRBV7-9 and TRBJ2-5; 11 bases line up with TRBD2. The V gene end was trimmed by 9 bases and the J gene end by 4 bases; junction bases not matched to a gene: 4. Looked up from germline, CDR1 is SEHNR and CDR2 is FQNEAQ (reference sequence). The CDR3 is made up of 13 amino acids. As DNA, the CDR3 is TGTGCCAGTCGACTAGCGGGGCCAGAGACCCAGTACTTC. As protein: CASRLAGPETQYF.

This rearrangement joins TRBV5-4 to TRBJ1-1; D is undetermined. This CDR3 is 15 amino acids long. CDR1 and CDR2 from the germline V gene are SGHNT and YYREEE (reference sequence). V was clipped by 0 bases and J by 0 bases, with 9 bases between them. The CDR3 region has the DNA TGTGCCAGCAGCTTGGCCCCAGGCATGAACACTGAAGCTTTCTTT. This sequence encodes CASSLAPGMNTEAFF.

This chain links TRBV2 with TRBJ1-1, with D maybe TRBD1 (6 bases). Germline V gene sequence: CDR1 SNHLY, CDR2 FYNNEI. V was cut by 7 bases and J by 12 bases, with 15 bases left in between. The CDR3 runs 11 residues. In DNA form, the CDR3 reads TGTGCCAGCACAGGGACATCAGTACCTTTCTTT. Translating gives CASTGTSVPFF.

This clone appeared a single time. This chain joins TRBV30 and TRBJ1-1; the D is unclear. The CDR3 sequence is 13 residues long. Germline lookup yields CDR1 GTSNPN and CDR2 SVGIG (reference sequence). V shed 0 bases and J shed 0 bases, with 5 bases lying between them. CDR3: CAWSVVMNTEAFF. CDR3 bases: TGTGCCTGGAGTGTAGTAATGAACACTGAAGCTTTCTTT.

This chain links TRBV14 with TRBJ2-2, with no clear D. Trimming stripped 1 base from V and 5 bases from J, with 2 bases between. The germline V gene has CDR1 SGHDN and CDR2 FVKESK. There are 12 residues in the CDR3. The CDR3 bases are TGTGCCAGCAGCCAAGTAACCGGGGAGCTGTTTTTT. This codes for CASSQVTGELFF.

The chain combines TRBV4-1 with TRBJ1-2; D possibly corresponds to TRBD1 (6 bases). With 4 bases removed from V and 2 bases from J, the gap between germline ends came to 14 bases. CDR1 and CDR2 (germline): MGHRA, YSYEKL. The CDR3 covers 15 residues. The chain's CDR3 is CASSLGGGSNYGYTF. The CDR3 DNA reads TGCGCCAGCAGCCTTGGAGGGGGATCAAACTATGGCTACACCTTC.

V gene TRBV11-3 combines with J gene TRBJ1-5, with D uncertain. Germline loops: CDR1 SGHNT, CDR2 YENEEA. V shed 5 bases and J shed 1 base, with 6 bases lying between them. This CDR3 has 13 amino acids. CDR3 nucleotide sequence: TGTGCCAGCAGCCCGGACAGCAATCAGCCCCAGCATTTT. This codes for CASSPDSNQPQHF.